Listed here are 27 T cell receptor beta chains from one sample, sequenced in a study of T cell responses to AZD1222 COVID-19 vaccine. Profiling relied on immunoSEQ multiplex PCR, and the TCRdb table lists in-frame clones only, not all of them. The sample has 65,000 to 75,000 clones; roughly four fifths are singletons. The input for sequencing was peripheral blood, taken on day 0 of AZD1222 vaccination. Receptors originate from an adult in good health.

This clone was seen only a few times. This sequence joins TRBV11-2 and TRBJ2-1, with D perhaps TRBD1 (7 bases). The CDR3 is 16 residues long. Germline CDR1 SGHAT, CDR2 FQNNGV. V lost 2 bases and J 0 bases, leaving 11 bases between the germline ends. As DNA, the CDR3 is TGTGCCAGCAGCTTAAGGCGGGACAGCTCCTACAATGAGCAGTTCTTC. Translated, it gives CASSLRRDSSYNEQFF.

CDR3 DNA: TGTGCCAGCAGCCAACGGACCAACAATGAGCAGTTCTTC. Translated: CASSQRTNNEQFF. The chain employs TRBV13 and TRBJ2-1, with no clear D. The CDR3 totals 13 residues. Trimming removed 5 bases from V and 5 bases from J, with 10 bases in between. Germline V gene lookup returns CDR1 PRHDT and CDR2 FYEKMQ (reference sequence).

This clone showed up just a few times. The chain recombines TRBV4-3 with TRBJ2-7; the match to TRBD2 covers 12 bases. CDR1 and CDR2 (germline): LGHNA, YSLEER. Trimming at V came to 5 bases and at J to 3 bases, leaving 8 bases not matched to a gene. The CDR3 totals 16 residues. The CDR3 DNA reads TGCGCCAGCAGCATTGGACTAGCGGGGACCTTCTACGAGCAGTACTTC. It specifies CASSIGLAGTFYEQYF.

The CDR3 protein is CASTLDLQGAGTEAFF. In DNA, the CDR3 is TGTGCCAGCACCCTTGACCTTCAGGGGGCGGGCACTGAAGCTTTCTTT. This chain connects TRBV5-4 to TRBJ1-1, with 8 bases aligning to TRBD1. The ends lost 6 bases at V and 4 bases at J; junction bases unmatched: 14. Germline V CDR1 and CDR2: SGHNT, YYREEE (reference sequence). This CDR3 comprises 16 residues. The entire variable domain, with the rest obtained from reference TRBV5-4 and TRBJ1-1, is as follows: ETGVTQSPTHLIKTRGQQVTLRCSSQSGHNTVSWYQQALGQGPQFIFQYYREEENGRGNFPPRFSGLQFPNYSSELNVNALELDDSALYLCASTLDLQGAGTEAFFGQGTRLTVV.

This clone was counted a few times. The gene calls are TRBV7-2 and TRBJ2-1; TRBD2 agrees at 9 bases. With V trimmed by 1 base and J by 5 bases, 9 bases remained unmatched. Per the germline V gene, CDR1 is SGHTA and CDR2 is FQGNSA. CDR3 length: 17 residues. DNA for the CDR3: TGTGCCAGCAGCTTAGAGTGGGTGGCGGGGGGGAACAATGAGCAGTTCTTC. Translating it yields CASSLEWVAGGNNEQFF.

The chain employs TRBV7-2 and TRBJ1-2, with D tentatively TRBD1 (6 bases). V was pared by 2 bases and J by 6 bases, with 13 bases between. The CDR3 spans 14 residues. CDR1 is SGHTA and CDR2 is FQGNSA in the germline V gene. The CDR3 loop is CASSLFDRGHGYTF. In nucleotides, the CDR3 is TGTGCCAGCAGCTTATTCGACCGGGGGCATGGCTACACCTTC.

V gene TRBV4-3 combines with J gene TRBJ2-7; D not certain. The CDR3 is 16 amino acids. Germline CDR1 reads LGHNA; CDR2 reads YSLEER. V lost 4 bases, J lost 2 bases, and 18 bases lay in between. The CDR3 spells CASSPSYGVMPYEQYF. CDR3 nucleotide sequence: TGCGCCAGCAGCCCTTCGTATGGCGTGATGCCCTACGAGCAGTACTTC.

CDR3 sequence reads: CASSKARVGLRNTEAFF. The CDR3 DNA is TGTGCCAGCAGCAAAGCGCGAGTGGGCCTCAGGAACACTGAAGCTTTCTTT. The chain uses TRBV21-1 and TRBJ1-1; TRBD1 reflects the table's D call only, with no check against the DNA. TRBV21-1 is shown as a pseudogene. The CDR3 loop spans 17 amino acids.

The chain carries TRBV27 and TRBJ1-3; D call uncertain. V shed 5 bases and J shed 0 bases, with 14 bases lying between them. From germline, CDR1 is MNHEY and CDR2 SMNVEV (reference sequence). The CDR3 is made up of 16 amino acids. The CDR3 bases are TGTGCCAGCAGTCTTAATGAGTTTAGCTCTGGAAACACCATATATTTT. It specifies CASSLNEFSSGNTIYF.

The rearrangement joins TRBV19 to TRBJ2-5; TRBD1 matches 9 bases. This CDR3 is 15 amino acids long. Germline V gives CDR1 LNHDA, CDR2 SQIVND (reference sequence). The V gene end was trimmed by 4 bases and the J gene end by 3 bases; junction bases not matched to a gene: 6. The CDR3 region is CASSTIQGAEETQYF. The CDR3 coding sequence is TGTGCCAGTAGTACCATACAGGGGGCCGAAGAGACCCAGTACTTC.

The rearrangement links TRBV3-1 (or the pseudogene TRBV3-2) to TRBJ1-1; D uncertain. The CDR3 has 13 residues. CDR1 LGHDT and CDR2 YNNKEL come from the germline V gene (reference sequence). V gave up 6 bases and J gave up 3 bases, with 11 bases separating them. In DNA, the CDR3 is TGTGCCAGCAGTTGGGGTAGCCACACTGAAGCTTTCTTT. This translates into CASSWGSHTEAFF.

The rearrangement links TRBV27 to TRBJ1-2; 7 nucleotides agree with TRBD1. This CDR3 has 13 amino acids. Trimming at V came to 4 bases and at J to 3 bases, leaving 2 bases not matched to a gene. CDR1 is MNHEY, CDR2 SMNVEV, per germline (reference sequence). The CDR3 region has the DNA TGTGCCAGCAGTTGGGGGACAGACTATGGCTACACCTTC. Its protein product is CASSWGTDYGYTF.

This rearrangement joins TRBV6-6 to TRBJ2-7, with TRBD2 matching 13 bases. This CDR3 region has 17 residues. Trimming took 5 bases from V and 4 from J; bases not matched to a gene: 11. Germline CDR1 and CDR2: MNHNY and SVGAGI (reference sequence). The CDR3 DNA reads as TGTGCCAGCAGTCTACTACCCGGGACTAGCGGGGAATACGAGCAGTACTTC. As protein: CASSLLPGTSGEYEQYF.

The chain is built from TRBV2 and TRBJ2-6, with 10 bases matching TRBD1. Germline V gene data show CDR1 as SNHLY and CDR2 as FYNNEI. V was pared by 6 bases and J by 4 bases, with 9 bases of the junction left unmatched. The CDR3 is 17 residues long. The CDR3 loop is CASRPGQGLSGANVLTF. CDR3 in DNA: TGTGCCAGCAGGCCGGGACAGGGGTTGTCAGGGGCCAACGTCCTGACTTTC.

The genes are TRBV7-9 and TRBJ1-4; TRBD1 agrees at 12 bases. With V trimmed by 5 bases and J by 1 base, 11 bases remained unmatched. The length of the CDR3 is 19 residues. Per germline, CDR1 SEHNR and CDR2 FQNEAQ (reference sequence). The CDR3 region has the DNA TGTGCCAGCAGCCCGGGGACAGGGGGCATTTATGGAACTAATGAAAAACTGTTTTTT. The encoded protein is CASSPGTGGIYGTNEKLFF.

The chain carries TRBV11-1 and TRBJ2-2; the match to TRBD2 covers 12 bases. The CDR3 has 16 amino acids. Germline loops: CDR1 SGHAT, CDR2 FQDESV (reference sequence). J was trimmed by 5 bases and V by 5 bases; bases with no gene match: 6. DNA for the CDR3: TGTGCCAGCAGCGCACCAACTAGCGGGGGGACCGGGGAGCTGTTTTTT. Its protein is CASSAPTSGGTGELFF.

This clone came up once. The genes are TRBV7-3 and TRBJ2-7; no reliable D call. Germline-derived CDR1 and CDR2 are SGHTA and FQGTGA. The CDR3 has 14 amino acids. The ends were cut back, 0 bases at V and 2 bases at J, with 8 bases in the middle. The CDR3 bases are TGTGCCAGCAGCTTAACGGCAGCAACCTACGAGCAGTACTTC. This gives the protein CASSLTAATYEQYF.

The chain uses TRBV7-6 and TRBJ1-2; 8 bases match TRBD1. Germline V gene sequence: CDR1 SGHVS, CDR2 FNYEAQ. This CDR3 contains 15 residues. Germline trimming cut 1 base from V and 4 bases from J; bases unmatched to any gene: 5. In DNA form, the CDR3 reads TGTGCCAGCAGCTTAGTTTCAGGGGGCACCTATGGCTACACCTTC. Residues: CASSLVSGGTYGYTF.

This chain uses TRBV2 with TRBJ2-7; no clear D gene. Trimming left V 6 bases short and J 4 bases short, with 16 bases between. Per germline, CDR1 SNHLY and CDR2 FYNNEI. This CDR3 spans 14 amino acids. The DNA of the CDR3 is TGTGCCAGCAGAGACGTACGCTCCCTGTACGAGCAGTACTTC. Translation gives CASRDVRSLYEQYF. The full variable domain, its missing parts supplied by reference TRBV2 and TRBJ2-7, is EPEVTQTPSHQVTQMGQEVILRCVPISNHLYFYWYRQILGQKVEFLVSFYNNEISEKSEIFDDQFSVERPDGSNFTLKIRSTKLEDSAMYFCASRDVRSLYEQYFGPGTRLTVT.

This clone was seen only once. This chain links TRBV2 with TRBJ1-1; D perhaps matches TRBD1 (6 bases). The V end was cut by 3 bases, the J end by 4 bases, with 15 bases between. The CDR3 totals 15 residues. Germline V gene sequence: CDR1 SNHLY, CDR2 FYNNEI. CDR3 bases: TGTGCCAGCAGTGACGGCGACACAGGGACCACTGAAGCTTTCTTT. Its translation is CASSDGDTGTTEAFF.

The gene calls are TRBV4-3 and TRBJ2-7; no clear D gene. CDR1 and CDR2 from the germline V gene are LGHNA and YSLEER. V was trimmed by 2 bases and J by 6 bases, leaving 23 bases between them. The CDR3 is made up of 17 amino acids. The CDR3 region is CASSQNLYEFSRVEQYF. In DNA, the CDR3 is TGCGCCAGCAGCCAAAATCTGTATGAGTTCTCACGTGTCGAGCAGTACTTC.

V and J are TRBV6-2 or TRBV6-3 and TRBJ1-4; 7 nucleotides align to TRBD1. Trimming at V came to 2 bases and at J to 8 bases, leaving 11 bases not matched to a gene. CDR1 MNHEY and CDR2 SVGEGT come from the germline V gene. The CDR3 is made up of 16 amino acids. The CDR3 here is CASSYLQGVKREKLFF. CDR3 bases: TGTGCCAGCAGTTACCTCCAGGGGGTGAAGAGAGAAAAACTGTTTTTT.

The V gene is TRBV3-1 (or the pseudogene TRBV3-2), the J gene TRBJ1-1; D unclear. The CDR3 contains 13 residues. Per the germline V gene, CDR1 is LGHDT and CDR2 is YNNKEL (reference sequence). With 5 bases removed from V and 0 bases from J, the gap between germline ends came to 7 bases. The CDR3 is CASSALMNTEAFF. The CDR3 DNA is TGTGCCAGCAGCGCTCTCATGAACACTGAAGCTTTCTTT.

The rearrangement links TRBV14 to TRBJ2-7; D not resolved. Germline CDR1 reads SGHDN; CDR2 reads FVKESK. V shed 7 bases and J shed 3 bases, with 19 bases lying between them. This CDR3 comprises 15 residues. CDR3 sequence: CASTPHGSSLYEQYF. CDR3 sequence (DNA): TGTGCCAGCACCCCCCACGGATCTAGTCTCTACGAGCAGTACTTC. Full variable domain (missing parts from reference TRBV14 and TRBJ2-7): EAGVTQFPSHSVIEKGQTVTLRCDPISGHDNLYWYRRVMGKEIKFLLHFVKESKQDESGMPNNRFLAERTGGTYSTLKVQPAELEDSGVYFCASTPHGSSLYEQYFGPGTRLTVT.

The chain is built from TRBV19 and TRBJ1-1; D gene ambiguous. This CDR3 has 14 residues. The ends were cut back, 7 bases at V and 4 bases at J, with 16 bases in the middle. From germline, CDR1 is LNHDA and CDR2 SQIVND (reference sequence). The CDR3 protein is CASTAERRSTEAFF. Written as DNA, the CDR3 is TGTGCCAGTACCGCCGAACGGCGGAGCACTGAAGCTTTCTTT.

This chain joins TRBV19 and TRBJ1-5; a weak D match, TRBD1 (5 bases). Per the germline V gene, CDR1 is LNHDA and CDR2 is SQIVND (reference sequence). This CDR3 has 16 amino acids. Trimming left V 5 bases short and J 2 bases short, with 16 bases between. CDR3 loop: CASSSWGTTGNQPQHF. Here the CDR3 DNA reads TGTGCCAGTAGTTCCTGGGGGACTACGGGCAATCAGCCCCAGCATTTT.

CDR3 region: CASRQTGGAGNEQFF. The CDR3 DNA reads TGTGCCAGCAGGCAGACAGGGGGCGCAGGCAATGAGCAGTTCTTC. This sequence joins TRBV2 and TRBJ2-1, with TRBD1 matching 10 bases. V dropped 6 bases and J dropped 6; count of bases not matched to a gene: 8. CDR1 is SNHLY, CDR2 FYNNEI, per germline. This CDR3 has 15 amino acids.